This T cell receptor beta chain originates from a study of vaccination effects on CD4 cells after COVID-19. Generated by immunoSEQ multiplex PCR, the TCRdb table keeps only in-frame clones and is missing some. In the table there are about 22,000 clones, approximately 81% of which are singletons. Study-wide points: Just 1 of 255 vaccine-induced clones in healthy recipients was cross-reactive. Marked clonal contraction was seen in infection- and vaccine-induced clones late after vaccination.

This clone was seen a few times. Its target is unknown. The CDR3 extends over 16 amino acids. Germline assignment: CDR1 MNHNY and CDR2 SVGAGI (reference sequence). V gave up 6 bases and J gave up 1 base; unmatched junction bases: 8. Ahead of sequencing, the ViraFEST assay grew antigen-specific CD4+ T cells using viral peptide pools. Following 10 days of culture, CD4+ T cells were isolated. Negative nucleocapsid antibody tests before and after vaccination confirmed no previous SARS-CoV-2 infection. Cultures received IL-2 medium that replaced half the medium on days 3 and 7. The chain carries TRBV6-6 and TRBJ1-1; TRBD1 agrees at 10 bases. The TCR comes from a human donor who received a COVID-19 vaccine. The source was CD4+ T cells from PBMCs cultured with HCoV-NL63 spike peptides, collected before COVID-19 vaccination. CDR3: CASSDRGLGANTEAFF. DNA for the CDR3: TGTGCCAGCAGCGACAGGGGGCTCGGAGCGAACACTGAAGCTTTCTTT.